The 28 T cell receptor beta chains in this list originate from one sample, sequenced in a study of T cell repertoires in cytomegalovirus infection. Each CDR3 protein is one row after TCRdb ran MiXCR on the reads. The sample yields about 900,000 distinct CDR3 sequences, around a third seen once. For these TCRs, the target antigens are not known. Sequenced material: cultured CD8+ T cells from PBMCs, taken from culture after CMV antigen stimulation. The receptors come from a human donor in good health (CMV status not recorded). Some clones in this sample may be carry-over from other donors' samples.

The chain uses TRBV5-1 and TRBJ2-1; a possible D gene is TRBD1 (5 bases). CDR3 length: 15 residues. The V gene's germline CDR1 is SGHRS and CDR2 YFSETQ. Trimming removed 1 base from V and 4 bases from J, with 12 bases in between. CDR3 DNA: TGCGCCAGCAGCTTGCTATCAGGGCCATACAATGAGCAGTTCTTC. This codes for CASSLLSGPYNEQFF.

The chain is built from TRBV7-6 and TRBJ2-3; D remains unclear. This CDR3 is built from 13 residues. V was shortened by 2 bases and J by 6 bases, with 9 bases between the two germline ends. The germline gives CDR1 SGHVS, CDR2 FNYEAQ. CDR3: CASSLKAGDTQYF. The CDR3 coding sequence is TGTGCCAGCAGCTTAAAAGCCGGGGATACGCAGTATTTT.

The rearrangement links TRBV9 to TRBJ2-3; 7 bases align to TRBD2. The trim removed 3 bases at V and 4 bases at J, leaving 8 bases unmatched. Germline CDR1 SGDLS, CDR2 YYNGEE. There are 15 residues in the CDR3. CDR3 bases: TGTGCCAGCAGCGGCAGCGGGGTCTATCCAGATACGCAGTATTTT. It codes for CASSGSGVYPDTQYF.

The sample holds a few counts of this clonotype. J is TRBJ1-1 and V is TRBV7-9; weak D call: TRBD1 (6 bases). The V end lost 8 bases, the J end lost 1 base, and 11 bases lay between the germline ends. Germline V gene lookup returns CDR1 SEHNR and CDR2 FQNEAQ (reference sequence). The CDR3 contains 13 residues. CDR3 sequence: CASEDSPNTEAFF. The CDR3 DNA reads TGTGCCAGCGAGGACAGCCCGAACACTGAAGCTTTCTTT.

The V call is TRBV10-1, the J call TRBJ2-7; possible D gene TRBD2, 6 bases. Germline V gene sequence: CDR1 WNHNN, CDR2 SYGVQD (reference sequence). There are 14 residues in the CDR3. Between the trimmed V and J ends, which lost 5 bases and 2 bases, there was a span of 13 bases. This chain's CDR3 is CASSPAGNAYEQYF. CDR3 DNA sequence: TGCGCCAGCAGTCCCGCGGGGAATGCCTACGAGCAGTACTTC.

This clonotype was detected only a few times. The chain joins TRBV28 to TRBJ2-4; possible D gene TRBD2, 6 bases. V lost 5 bases and J lost 10, with 15 bases in between. Germline CDR1 MDHEN, CDR2 SYDVKM. This CDR3 region has 13 residues. The CDR3 is CASSHIPGGIQYF. The CDR3 DNA follows: TGTGCCAGCAGTCACATCCCTGGAGGGATTCAGTACTTC.

This chain links TRBV12-3 or TRBV12-4 with TRBJ2-3; D gene uncertain. The V gene lost 10 bases and the J gene lost 6 bases, with 20 bases spanning the gap. The CDR3 has 14 residues. The CDR3 protein is CATSPPPEHDTQYF. CDR3 coding DNA: TGTGCCACCTCCCCCCCCCCGGAGCATGATACGCAGTATTTT.

The genes are TRBV27 and TRBJ2-7, with D maybe TRBD1 (5 bases). V was pared by 4 bases and J by 0 bases, with 10 bases between. Germline V gene lookup returns CDR1 MNHEY and CDR2 SMNVEV (reference sequence). CDR3 length: 14 residues. The CDR3 loop is CASSYDSSSYEQYF. CDR3 DNA: TGTGCCAGCAGTTACGACAGCAGCTCCTACGAGCAGTACTTC.

This clonotype was picked up a small number of times. The V call is TRBV6-2 or TRBV6-3, the J call TRBJ2-1; 8 positions agree with TRBD1. With 5 bases clipped from V and 8 bases from J, the junction kept 5 bases outside the gene matches. CDR1 and CDR2 from the germline V gene are MNHEY and SVGEGT. The CDR3 totals 13 residues. In DNA, the CDR3 is TGTGCCAGCAGTCGGGACAGGCGGGATGAGCAGTTCTTC. It codes for CASSRDRRDEQFF.

Many counts were recorded for this clonotype. The chain has TRBV12-3 or TRBV12-4 and TRBJ2-1; D is ambiguous. CDR3 length: 13 amino acids. V was cut by 0 bases and J by 6 bases, with 6 bases left in between. Here the CDR3 reads CASSLASSNEQFF. The DNA of the CDR3 is TGTGCCAGCAGTTTAGCCAGCAGCAATGAGCAGTTCTTC.

J is TRBJ2-1 and V is TRBV6-1; the D gene is possibly TRBD2 (5 bases). V was pared by 7 bases and J by 5 bases, with 15 bases between. The CDR3 loop spans 14 amino acids. Germline CDR1 reads MNHNS; CDR2 reads SASEGT. The CDR3 DNA is TGTGCCAGCAATAGGGAGCCCCCCAACAATGAGCAGTTCTTC. Its translation: CASNREPPNNEQFF.

This clonotype was picked up a small number of times. CDR3 nucleotides: TGTGCCAGCAGTTTTCGGGGGGCCTCGAACACCGGGGAGCTGTTTTTT. Protein: CASSFRGASNTGELFF. The V gene is TRBV28, the J gene TRBJ2-2; maybe TRBD2 (7 bases). Germline lookup yields CDR1 MDHEN and CDR2 SYDVKM. V was trimmed by 3 bases and J by 0 bases, leaving 11 bases between them. This CDR3 has 16 residues.

This chain links TRBV15 with TRBJ2-1, with D possibly being TRBD2 (6 bases). Germline V lookup: CDR1 LNHNV, CDR2 YYDKDF (reference sequence). The CDR3 sequence is 16 residues long. V lost 4 bases and J lost 4, with 17 bases in between. In DNA form, the CDR3 reads TGTGCCACCAGCAATAAGGGACTGGGCTGGTACAATGAGCAGTTCTTC. Translation: CATSNKGLGWYNEQFF.

V usage is TRBV19 and J usage is TRBJ1-5; the D gene is possibly TRBD1 (5 bases). This CDR3 is 16 amino acids long. V dropped 3 bases and J dropped 10 bases, with 22 bases sitting between them. CDR1 LNHDA and CDR2 SQIVND come from the germline V gene (reference sequence). CDR3 protein: CASSIDGSGGMRPQHF. Written as DNA, the CDR3 is TGTGCCAGTAGTATTGACGGTTCGGGGGGGATGCGACCCCAGCATTTT.

This clonotype was counted a few times. The CDR3 DNA is TGTGCCAGCAGCCACCGCCCGGCCCAGCCTTCCTACAATGAGCAGTTCTTC. Amino acid sequence: CASSHRPAQPSYNEQFF. This chain uses TRBV7-6 with TRBJ2-1; D ambiguous. The germline CDR1 and CDR2 sequences are SGHVS and FNYEAQ. The CDR3 spans 17 residues. V lost 5 bases to trimming and J lost 1 base, with 18 bases between them.

The chain has TRBV27 and TRBJ2-5; D not certain. This CDR3 comprises 15 residues. Between the trimmed V and J ends, which lost 4 bases and 5 bases, there was a span of 17 bases. Germline V CDR1 and CDR2: MNHEY, SMNVEV (reference sequence). The chain's CDR3 is CASSSIEMHDETQYF. CDR3 DNA sequence: TGTGCCAGCAGTTCAATCGAGATGCATGACGAGACCCAGTACTTC.

This clonotype was found once. V gene TRBV4-2 combines with J gene TRBJ1-6; D is unclear. Trimming pared 0 bases from V and 8 bases from J, leaving 17 bases between. The CDR3 is 17 residues long. Germline CDR1 reads LGHNA; CDR2 reads YNFKEQ. The CDR3 sequence is CASSQDPQPLLDSPLHF. In DNA form, the CDR3 reads TGTGCCAGCAGCCAAGATCCCCAGCCGCTACTAGATTCACCCCTCCACTTT.

The V and J genes are TRBV27 and TRBJ1-5; 9 bases line up with TRBD1. Germline trimming cut 7 bases from V and 8 bases from J; bases unmatched to any gene: 9. Germline CDR1 is MNHEY and CDR2 is SMNVEV (reference sequence). This CDR3 comprises 14 residues. The CDR3 DNA follows: TGTGCCAGCAAGTTTGGGACAGGGCATGAGCCCCAGCATTTT. Its translation: CASKFGTGHEPQHF.

This clonotype showed up just a few times. The rearrangement links TRBV7-9 to TRBJ1-4, with D possibly matching TRBD1 (5 bases). V dropped 4 bases and J dropped 5 bases, with 11 bases sitting between them. Germline assignment: CDR1 SEHNR and CDR2 FQNEAQ (reference sequence). This CDR3 region has 14 residues. Here the CDR3 reads CASSYPRQNEKLFF. In DNA form, the CDR3 reads TGTGCCAGCAGCTACCCCCGACAGAATGAAAAACTGTTTTTT.

This chain connects TRBV19 to TRBJ1-3; D gene unclear. The V gene lost 4 bases and the J gene lost 0 bases, with 19 bases spanning the gap. CDR1 is LNHDA, CDR2 SQIVND, per germline (reference sequence). CDR3 length equals 18 residues. The CDR3 here is CASSTRPPGFDSGNTIYF. The CDR3 nucleotides read TGTGCCAGTAGTACTCGTCCGCCCGGTTTCGACTCTGGAAACACCATATATTTT.

This clonotype has only one observation. V and J are TRBV27 and TRBJ1-1; D might be TRBD1 (5 bases). In germline, CDR1 is MNHEY, CDR2 SMNVEV (reference sequence). This CDR3 is built from 13 residues. Between the trimmed V and J ends, which lost 6 bases and 1 base, there was a span of 9 bases. This CDR3 is CASSKGRNTEAFF. The DNA of the CDR3 is TGTGCCAGCAGCAAGGGACGGAACACTGAAGCTTTCTTT.

The table lists this clonotype with many counts. The V call is TRBV7-6, the J call TRBJ2-1; D unresolved. Looked up from germline, CDR1 is SGHVS and CDR2 is FNYEAQ. The V and J ends lost 5 bases and 9 bases respectively, with 11 bases between them. CDR3 length: 12 amino acids. CDR3 loop: CASSHTAAEQFF. The CDR3 bases are TGTGCCAGCAGCCACACGGCAGCTGAGCAGTTCTTC.

At least ten counts were recorded for this clonotype. The J gene is TRBJ1-1, the V gene TRBV6-5; the match to TRBD1 covers 9 bases. The junction had 4 bases not matched to a gene; V was cut back by 1 base and J by 4 bases. Germline V gives CDR1 MNHEY, CDR2 SVGAGI. The CDR3 loop spans 15 amino acids. The CDR3 protein is CASSYFGTGSTEAFF. CDR3 DNA: TGTGCCAGCAGTTACTTCGGGACAGGGTCCACTGAAGCTTTCTTT.

This clonotype has a handful of counts. This chain links TRBV6-1 with TRBJ2-7, with 9 bases that match TRBD1. Germline trimming cut 8 bases from V and 8 bases from J; bases unmatched to any gene: 16. CDR1 is MNHNS and CDR2 is SASEGT in the germline V gene. This CDR3 spans 15 amino acids. The CDR3 sequence is CASRPFRGQGLKQYF. Here the CDR3 DNA reads TGTGCCAGCCGCCCGTTTCGTGGACAGGGGTTGAAGCAGTACTTC.

This clonotype was counted a few times. The V call is TRBV27, the J call TRBJ1-2, with D unclear. V was pared by 8 bases and J by 0 bases, with 10 bases between. The CDR3 runs to 13 residues. The V gene's germline CDR1 is MNHEY and CDR2 SMNVEV (reference sequence). In DNA form, the CDR3 reads TGTGCCAGCGGGTACGGGACTAACTATGGCTACACCTTC. It codes for CASGYGTNYGYTF.

For this clonotype: A much larger clone differs from this one at a single base, so this may be a read error. The chain joins TRBV7-6 to TRBJ2-1; TRBD1 aligns across 10 bases. CDR3 size: 15 residues. Germline CDR1 is SGHVS and CDR2 is FNYEAQ. The CDR3 DNA reads as TGTGTCAGCAGCTCCGGGACAGGGGACTACAATGAGCAGTTCTTC. It encodes CVSSSGTGDYNEQFF. Looking up the rest from reference TRBV7-6 and TRBJ2-1 gives the full variable domain: GAGVSQSPRYKVTKRGQDVALRCDPISGHVSLYWYRQALGQGPEFLTYFNYEAQQDKSGLPNDRFSAERPEGSISTLTIQRTEQRDSAMYRCVSSSGTGDYNEQFFGPGTRLTVL.

V usage is TRBV10-3 and J usage is TRBJ2-5; 9 bases line up with TRBD2. V lost 0 bases to trimming and J lost 2 bases; unmatched junction nucleotides: 10. CDR3 length: 18 residues. Germline assignment: CDR1 ENHRY and CDR2 SYGVKD. The CDR3 DNA is TGTGCCATCAGTGAGTCGAGGAGGGCTAGCGGGGTTCAAGAGACCCAGTACTTC. Protein sequence: CAISESRRASGVQETQYF.

This clonotype was counted between two and nine times. The gene calls are TRBV7-2 and TRBJ2-7, with TRBD1 identical over 7 bases. Germline V gives CDR1 SGHTA, CDR2 FQGNSA. The CDR3 is 17 amino acids. The J segment lost 1 base and the V segment lost 1 base, leaving 10 bases of the junction unmatched. This CDR3 reads CASSLDLPGTVSYEQYF. In nucleotides, the CDR3 is TGTGCCAGCAGCTTAGACCTGCCCGGGACAGTTTCCTACGAGCAGTACTTC. Looking up the rest from reference TRBV7-2 and TRBJ2-7 gives the full variable domain: GAGVSQSPSNKVTEKGKDVELRCDPISGHTALYWYRQSLGQGLEFLIYFQGNSAPDKSGLPSDRFSAERTGGSVSTLTIQRTQQEDSAVYLCASSLDLPGTVSYEQYFGPGTRLTVT.